This entry lists 9 T cell receptor beta chains sequenced from one sample in a study of regulatory T cells in long-lasting Graves disease. The time point here: newly diagnosed GD, antithyroid drugs for less than 3 months. The TCR library was made from RNA extracted from PBMCs. Relying on iRepertoire HTBI primers and Arm-PCR of CDR3 regions, the team built TCR beta libraries. TCRdb fed the multiplex PCR reads into MiXCR, producing one record per CDR3 protein. Altogether roughly 420,000 distinct CDR3 sequences are present, roughly 15% being singletons, with the ten largest covering 20% to 25%. The same data also contributed to another study, on T cells in Graves' hyperthyroidism and ophthalmopathy.

Sequencing used peripheral blood mononuclear cells (PBMCs), obtained at new diagnosis, from a patient treated with antithyroid drugs. These receptors originate from a woman younger than 30 with Graves disease.

The CDR3 protein is CASSLFQASGTLNEQFF. The CDR3 bases are TGTGCCAGCAGCTTATTTCAGGCTAGCGGGACCCTCAATGAGCAGTTCTTC. J is TRBJ2-1 and V is TRBV7-6, with 9 bases lining up with TRBD2. Germline V CDR1 and CDR2: SGHVS, FNYEAQ. The CDR3 totals 17 residues. V trimming: 2 bases; J trimming: 6 bases; junction bases outside the gene matches: 11.

This clonotype has ten or more counts. The J gene is TRBJ2-1, the V gene TRBV15; the match to TRBD2 covers 9 bases. J was trimmed by 3 bases and V by 4 bases; bases with no gene match: 7. The CDR3 spans 16 residues. The germline V gene encodes CDR1 LNHNV and CDR2 YYDKDF (reference sequence). CDR3 sequence reads: CATSNLLAGLYNEQFF. In nucleotides, the CDR3 is TGTGCCACCAGCAACCTACTAGCGGGCCTCTACAATGAGCAGTTCTTC.

For this clonotype: A read error may explain this, as a much larger clone is one base away. The rearrangement joins TRBV5-1 to TRBJ1-1; D ambiguous. V gave up 0 bases and J gave up 10 bases, with 16 bases separating them. Germline assignment: CDR1 SGHRS and CDR2 YFSETQ. This CDR3 is 14 amino acids long. The CDR3, as DNA: TGCGCCAGCAGCTTGGGAACGGCTTTTATTGGAGCTTTCTTT. This sequence encodes CASSLGTAFIGAFF.

Concerning this clonotype itself: Relative to the germline gene, one junction end is altered; a read error may explain this. V gene TRBV2 combines with J gene TRBJ2-3; D is ambiguous. This CDR3 has 10 amino acids. CDR1 and CDR2 (germline): SNHLY, FYNNEI. CDR3 sequence reads: CASSESAQHF. The DNA of the CDR3 is TGTGCCAGCAGTGAATCGGCGCAACATTTT. The full variable domain, completed using reference TRBV2 and TRBJ2-3, is EPEVTQTPSHQVTQMGQEVILRCVPISNHLYFYWYRQILGQKVEFLVSFYNNEISEKSEIFDDQFSVERPDGSNFTLKIRSTKLEDSAMYFCASSESAQHFGPGTRLTVL.

The gene calls are TRBV19 and TRBJ1-4, with 9 bases identical to TRBD1. V was clipped by 6 bases and J by 5 bases; unmatched bases: 13. The CDR3 runs to 17 residues. Germline lookup yields CDR1 LNHDA and CDR2 SQIVND (reference sequence). CDR3 sequence: CASSPGQGLGRNEKLFF. The CDR3 DNA is TGTGCCAGTAGCCCGGGACAGGGTCTGGGGCGGAATGAAAAACTGTTTTTT. The entire variable domain, with the rest obtained from reference TRBV19 and TRBJ1-4, is as follows: DGGITQSPKYLFRKEGQNVTLSCEQNLNHDAMYWYRQDPGQGLRLIYYSQIVNDFQKGDIAEGYSVSREKKESFPLTVTSAQKNPTAFYLCASSPGQGLGRNEKLFFGSGTQLSVL.

This clonotype appeared many times. This chain uses TRBV4-1 with TRBJ2-5; D may be TRBD2 (5 bases). The length of the CDR3 is 14 residues. The germline CDR1 and CDR2 sequences are MGHRA and YSYEKL. Trimming stripped 1 base from V and 3 bases from J, with 9 bases between. This chain's CDR3 is CASSQGGLEETQYF. The CDR3 DNA sequence: TGCGCCAGCAGCCAAGGCGGGCTTGAAGAGACCCAGTACTTC.

The chain couples TRBV6-4 to TRBJ2-3, with 10 nucleotides matching TRBD2. The germline CDR1 and CDR2 sequences are MRHNA and SNTAGT. Unmatched junction bases numbered 5, after V lost 3 bases and J lost 5 bases. The CDR3 sequence is 15 residues long. The CDR3 spells CASSETSGPEDTQYF. CDR3 in DNA: TGTGCCAGCAGTGAGACTAGCGGGCCGGAAGATACGCAGTATTTT.

This clonotype came up many times. The chain joins TRBV28 to TRBJ2-2, with a tentative D call TRBD1 (6 bases). V lost 3 bases, J lost 3 bases, and 11 bases lay in between. The CDR3 covers 15 residues. The germline CDR1 and CDR2 sequences are MDHEN and SYDVKM. The CDR3 spells CASSLVNRDTGELFF. In DNA form, the CDR3 reads TGTGCCAGCAGTTTGGTGAACAGGGACACCGGGGAGCTGTTTTTT. Full variable domain (remainder filled in from reference TRBV28 and TRBJ2-2): DVKVTQSSRYLVKRTGEKVFLECVQDMDHENMFWYRQDPGLGLRLIYFSYDVKMKEKGDIPEGYSVSREKKERFSLILESASTNQTSMYLCASSLVNRDTGELFFGEGSRLTVL.

This clonotype was observed many times. The gene calls are TRBV2 and TRBJ2-7; tentative D call: TRBD2 (5 bases). V lost 4 bases and J 4 bases, leaving 8 bases between the germline ends. The CDR3 spans 12 residues. Germline loops: CDR1 SNHLY, CDR2 FYNNEI. The CDR3 sequence: CASSGGLYEQYF. In DNA form, the CDR3 reads TGTGCCAGCAGTGGAGGACTTTACGAGCAGTACTTC.